This T cell receptor beta chain was identified during a study of shared clonotypes between healthy human individuals. Overall study context: Three plates each covered CD4 naive and memory; CD8 naive two, CD8 memory one.

After removal of 3 bases from V and 5 bases from J, the junction contained 9 bases not matched to a gene. The CDR3 covers 17 residues. Germline CDR1 and CDR2: SEHNR and FQNEAQ (reference sequence). Assay used: immunoSEQ multiplex PCR; TCRdb lists only in-frame clones, some missing. Of roughly 2.4 million clones in the sample, 90% to 97% were seen once. A CD45RA+ naive subset and a CD45RA-negative memory subset were split from CD4+ cells. Study observations and caveats: Blood alone was sampled, and tissue repertoires likely differ. Roughly 5% of naive CD4 clonotypes were shared across a few donors.

This clone was found once. What it recognizes is unknown. The sample comprised naive CD4+ T cells sorted from blood. The subset is: CD45RA+ positively selected. The receptor comes from a man between 18 and 35 years old in good health. The genes are TRBV7-9 and TRBJ2-3, with TRBD1 identical over 12 bases. CDR3 in amino acids: CASSLIRDRGPRDTQYF. The CDR3 coding sequence is TGTGCCAGCAGCTTGATTCGGGACAGGGGGCCGCGAGATACGCAGTATTTT.